A single sample is the source of the 17 T cell receptor beta chains below, sequenced in a study of neurological immune-mediated disorders. TCRdb reprocessed the 5' RACE reads with MiXCR, giving one entry per CDR3 protein. The profile shows under 90,000 distinct CDR3 sequences, 10% to 13% of them singletons. Sequences were obtained from PBMCs. The receptors were sampled from a man aged 40-50 years in good health.

The table lists this clonotype with a few counts. The chain is built from TRBV6-5 and TRBJ1-4; D unresolved. Germline values: CDR1 MNHEY, CDR2 SVGAGI. The CDR3 runs to 17 residues. Trimming took 4 bases from V and 1 from J, leaving 16 bases between them. CDR3 coding DNA: TGTGCCAGCAGTTCCCGACTTAGCCCGAGAACTAATGAAAAACTGTTTTTT. Its translation: CASSSRLSPRTNEKLFF.

This clonotype occurred many times. This chain links TRBV6-1 with TRBJ1-6, with D tentatively TRBD1 (5 bases). Deletions cut 2 bases from V and 10 bases from J, with 12 bases between. CDR1 is MNHNS and CDR2 is SASEGT in the germline V gene. The CDR3 is 14 amino acids. CDR3 residues: CASSERNRQSPLHF. CDR3 DNA sequence: TGTGCCAGCAGTGAACGTAACAGACAGTCACCCCTCCACTTT.

This clonotype was seen at least ten times. The chain combines TRBV11-2 with TRBJ2-7; 7 nucleotides agree with TRBD1. The germline CDR1 and CDR2 sequences are SGHAT and FQNNGV. The CDR3 length is 15 residues. With V trimmed by 4 bases and J by 0 bases, 6 bases remained unmatched. The CDR3: CASSSGGWDSYEQYF. The CDR3, as DNA: TGTGCCAGCAGCTCAGGGGGATGGGACTCCTACGAGCAGTACTTC.

Ten or more counts support this clonotype. This chain joins TRBV20-1 and TRBJ2-2, with 8 bases fitting TRBD2. Germline values: CDR1 DFQATT, CDR2 SNEGSKA (reference sequence). V was clipped by 3 bases and J by 4 bases; unmatched bases: 10. This CDR3 is 16 amino acids long. CDR3 in DNA: TGCAGTGCTAGGGGAGTTGGTAGCGGGATCACCGGGGAGCTGTTTTTT. Its protein product is CSARGVGSGITGELFF.

This clonotype was recorded at least ten times. The CDR3, as DNA: TGCGCCAGCAGCCAGAACCAAAGGACAGGGGGCTACGAGCAGTACTTC. Translation gives CASSQNQRTGGYEQYF. This chain connects TRBV5-1 to TRBJ2-7; 10 bases map to TRBD1. The germline V gene has CDR1 SGHRS and CDR2 YFSETQ. Trimming at V came to 4 bases and at J to 3 bases, leaving 10 bases not matched to a gene. The CDR3 contains 16 residues.

This clonotype was seen ten or more times. This chain joins TRBV7-9 and TRBJ1-2; D not resolved. The V end lost 2 bases, the J end lost 7 bases, and 11 bases lay between the germline ends. The germline CDR1 and CDR2 sequences are SEHNR and FQNEAQ (reference sequence). The CDR3 covers 13 residues. CDR3 nucleotides: TGTGCCAGCAGCTTATCAGATGAGAGTGGCTACACCTTC. Translating it yields CASSLSDESGYTF.

This clonotype occurred many times. The chain couples TRBV12-3 or TRBV12-4 to TRBJ2-1, with D maybe TRBD1 (6 bases). Between the trimmed V and J ends, which lost 5 bases and 8 bases, there was a span of 7 bases. The CDR3 runs 11 residues. Here the CDR3 DNA reads TGTGCCAGCAGTCCAGGGGATGAGCAGTTCTTC. It specifies CASSPGDEQFF.

The sample holds a few counts of this clonotype. The chain links TRBV9 to TRBJ2-7; 9 bases agree with TRBD2. From germline, CDR1 is SGDLS and CDR2 YYNGEE. V shed 0 bases, J shed 2 bases, and the junction held 3 bases outside the gene matches. The CDR3 has 15 residues. Written as DNA, the CDR3 is TGTGCCAGCAGCGTAGGAGGCGGGAGGGCCTACGAGCAGTACTTC. Its protein product is CASSVGGGRAYEQYF. The full variable domain, in which reference TRBV9 and TRBJ2-7 provide the parts outside the CDR3, is DSGVTQTPKHLITATGQRVTLRCSPRSGDLSVYWYQQSLDQGLQFLIQYYNGEERAKGNILERFSAQQFPDLHSELNLSSLELGDSALYFCASSVGGGRAYEQYFGPGTRLTVT.

This clonotype was seen ten or more times. J is TRBJ2-1 and V is TRBV20-1; TRBD1 might be the D (6 bases). This CDR3 has 13 residues. Germline assignment: CDR1 DFQATT and CDR2 SNEGSKA (reference sequence). V lost 3 bases and J lost 3, with 9 bases in between. The CDR3 DNA follows: TGCAGTGCTAGTAGGACAGACTACAATGAGCAGTTCTTC. It yields the protein CSASRTDYNEQFF.

This chain joins TRBV12-3 or TRBV12-4 and TRBJ2-4, with 10 bases lining up with TRBD2. Germline trimming cut 3 bases from V and 8 bases from J; bases unmatched to any gene: 4. The CDR3 totals 14 residues. CDR3 in DNA: TGTGCCAGCAGTTTGGGACTAGCGTCTGACATTCAGTACTTC. It translates to CASSLGLASDIQYF.

A word on this clonotype: A much larger clone lies a single base off, so this may be a read error. The chain links TRBV20-1 to TRBJ1-1; D perhaps matches TRBD1 (5 bases). Germline V gene data show CDR1 as DFQATT and CDR2 as SNEGSKA (reference sequence). Trimming removed 8 bases at V and 12 bases at J, with 22 bases between. This CDR3 is built from 12 residues. The CDR3 region is CSPQFGTRRTFF. As DNA, the CDR3 is TGCAGTCCGCAATTTGGGACCCGCAGAACTTTCTTT.

This clonotype has a count of ten or more. The chain recombines TRBV5-1 with TRBJ1-1; no clear D gene. Germline values: CDR1 SGHRS, CDR2 YFSETQ. V was clipped by 0 bases and J by 3 bases, with 12 bases between them. CDR3 length: 15 amino acids. The CDR3 sequence: CASSLAPGKDTEAFF. The CDR3 coding sequence is TGCGCCAGCAGCTTGGCGCCGGGAAAGGACACTGAAGCTTTCTTT.

The sample holds many counts of this clonotype. J is TRBJ1-1 and V is TRBV2; no clear D. This CDR3 is built from 11 residues. Germline CDR1 is SNHLY and CDR2 is FYNNEI. Between the trimmed V and J ends, which lost 8 bases and 10 bases, there was a span of 14 bases. This CDR3 reads CASRLLLGAFF. In nucleotides, the CDR3 is TGTGCCAGCCGGCTCTTATTAGGAGCTTTCTTT.

This clonotype was recorded many times. This chain links TRBV7-2 with TRBJ2-7; D uncertain. Germline V gene data show CDR1 as SGHTA and CDR2 as FQGNSA. V was cut by 5 bases and J by 2 bases, with 16 bases left in between. There are 15 residues in the CDR3. CDR3 sequence: CASSASPSWAYEQYF. The CDR3, as DNA: TGTGCCAGCAGCGCGAGTCCTAGTTGGGCCTACGAGCAGTACTTC.

In its sample, this clonotype was seen many times. The CDR3, as DNA: TGCGCCAGCAACCGACTAGCGGGGGCCCAAGAGACCCAGTACTTC. Residues: CASNRLAGAQETQYF. The gene calls are TRBV5-1 and TRBJ2-5; 12 bases align to TRBD2. The germline CDR1 and CDR2 sequences are SGHRS and YFSETQ. V gave up 6 bases and J gave up 1 base; unmatched junction bases: 4. The CDR3 runs to 15 residues.

Only a few counts were recorded for this clonotype. This chain joins TRBV5-6 and TRBJ2-4, with D unresolved. CDR1 and CDR2 from the germline V gene are SGHDT and YYEEEE. This CDR3 contains 15 residues. Trimming removed 4 bases at V and 1 base at J, with 12 bases between. CDR3 nucleotides: TGTGCCAGCAGCGAGGATCGTGGGGCCAAAAACATTCAGTACTTC. Translation gives CASSEDRGAKNIQYF.

The chain joins TRBV29-1 to TRBJ2-5, with 12 bases aligning to TRBD2. Germline V gene lookup returns CDR1 SQVTM and CDR2 ANQGSEA. After removal of 8 bases from V and 4 bases from J, the junction contained 8 bases not matched to a gene. This CDR3 is built from 14 residues. The CDR3 region has the DNA TGCAGCTTACGACTAGCGGGGGCCGGAGAGACCCAGTACTTC. It is translated as CSLRLAGAGETQYF. Filled out from reference TRBV29-1 and TRBJ2-5, the complete variable domain reads SAVISQKPSRDICQRGTSLTIQCQVDSQVTMMFWYRQQPGQSLTLIATANQGSEATYESGFVIDKFPISRPNLTFSTLTVSNMSPEDSSIYLCSLRLAGAGETQYFGPGTRLLVL.